Sequencing of this T cell receptor (beta chain) was carried out in a study of OX40 agonist ivuxolimab in advanced cancers. In the study overall: Each dose-escalation patient presented with hepatocellular carcinoma, melanoma, renal cell or head and neck cancer. With a range of roughly 20 to 80, age averaged roughly 61 years, and about 80% were male. Overall study findings and caveats: The investigators did not determine what antigen specificity the expanded peripheral T cells had.

Produced via immunoSEQ multiplex PCR; TCRdb's table is partial and in-frame only. This sample has about 77,000 clones, with approximately 81% found just once. Points on this clone: What it binds is unknown.

The germline V gene has CDR1 SNHLY and CDR2 FYNNEI. The CDR3 has 14 residues. V was trimmed by 7 bases and J by 4 bases, leaving 14 bases between them. The starting material was CD4+ or CD8+ T cells sorted from blood, obtained in a trial of the OX40 agonist ivuxolimab. V and J are TRBV2 and TRBJ1-3; no firm D call. This receptor was obtained from an adult with an advanced solid tumor such as melanoma, head and neck, liver or kidney cancer. Here the CDR3 reads CASNPRILGNTIYF. CDR3 nucleotide sequence: TGTGCCAGCAACCCCAGGATTTTGGGAAACACCATATATTTT.